The 31 T cell receptor beta chains presented below share a single source sample, sequenced in a study of shared clonotypes between healthy human individuals. Clones were read by immunoSEQ multiplex PCR, and TCRdb kept only the in-frame ones, dropping some. The repertoire consists of approximately 1.5 million clones, with 98% to 99% occurring once and the leading ten covering over 0.3%. The sequenced sample was naive CD4+ T cells sorted from blood. The subset is: CD45RA+ positively selected. These receptors were collected from a man aged 30 to 45 in good health.

The J gene is TRBJ2-5, the V gene TRBV7-2; 16 bases line up with TRBD2. Germline CDR1 reads SGHTA; CDR2 reads FQGNSA. The CDR3 sequence is 17 residues long. J lost 7 bases, V lost 5 bases, and 10 bases had no gene match. The DNA for the CDR3 is TGTGCCAGCAGCCGCCAAGTGGGACTAGCGGGAGGGGGGACCCAGTACTTC. Protein sequence: CASSRQVGLAGGGTQYF. Complete variable domain (other parts from reference TRBV7-2 and TRBJ2-5): GAGVSQSPSNKVTEKGKDVELRCDPISGHTALYWYRQSLGQGLEFLIYFQGNSAPDKSGLPSDRFSAERTGGSVSTLTIQRTQQEDSAVYLCASSRQVGLAGGGTQYFGPGTRLLVL.

The J gene is TRBJ2-1, the V gene TRBV5-1; D perhaps matches TRBD2 (6 bases). The germline V gene encodes CDR1 SGHRS and CDR2 YFSETQ. Trimming stripped 4 bases from V and 7 bases from J, with 24 bases between. The CDR3 sequence is 17 residues long. The CDR3 nucleotides read TGCGCCAGCAGCCCAACCGGACTTAGCGGTCTGTTTAATGAGCAGTTCTTC. It encodes CASSPTGLSGLFNEQFF.

As regards this clone: This CDR3 is also generated by other DNA sequences in the sample. V and J are TRBV28 and TRBJ1-2; 7 nucleotides align to TRBD1. Germline CDR1 reads MDHEN; CDR2 reads SYDVKM. V was pared by 6 bases and J by 2 bases, with 3 bases of the junction left unmatched. This CDR3 contains 13 residues. The CDR3 is CASSLQGNYGYTF. CDR3 DNA sequence: TGTGCCAGCAGCCTACAGGGGAACTATGGCTACACCTTC.

This clone came up once. CDR3 coding DNA: TGTGCCAGCAGCAAAGCTTGGCAGGGGCCTTCCTACGAGCAGTACTTC. Protein product: CASSKAWQGPSYEQYF. The rearrangement joins TRBV21-1 to TRBJ2-7; the D call TRBD1 from the table was never checked on the DNA. TRBV21-1 corresponds to a pseudogene. This CDR3 is built from 16 residues.

V usage is TRBV7-9 and J usage is TRBJ2-3; 7 bases agree with TRBD1. V shed 2 bases, J shed 2 bases, and the junction held 4 bases outside the gene matches. Per germline, CDR1 SEHNR and CDR2 FQNEAQ (reference sequence). This CDR3 spans 15 amino acids. CDR3 DNA: TGTGCCAGCAGCTTAAGACAGGGCAACACAGATACGCAGTATTTT. Protein: CASSLRQGNTDTQYF.

This chain connects TRBV28 to TRBJ2-3; possibly TRBD1 for D (6 bases). The CDR3 loop spans 17 amino acids. The V end lost 2 bases, the J end lost 2 bases, and 17 bases lay between the germline ends. In germline, CDR1 is MDHEN, CDR2 SYDVKM. Here the CDR3 reads CASSLVGRGQLTDTQYF. The CDR3 DNA reads TGTGCCAGCAGTTTAGTGGGTCGCGGACAGCTCACAGATACGCAGTATTTT.

The chain is built from TRBV5-1 and TRBJ1-1, with D hard to call. The length of the CDR3 is 15 residues. V shed 5 bases and J shed 3 bases, with 17 bases lying between them. CDR1 and CDR2 (germline): SGHRS, YFSETQ. The CDR3 region is CASRPQTREDTEAFF. The CDR3 DNA follows: TGCGCCAGCAGGCCCCAAACGCGCGAGGACACTGAAGCTTTCTTT.

The chain has TRBV5-4 and TRBJ2-3; 12 nucleotides match TRBD2. The germline V gene encodes CDR1 SGHNT and CDR2 YYREEE (reference sequence). Unmatched junction bases numbered 3, after V lost 1 base and J lost 3 bases. The CDR3 extends over 16 amino acids. CDR3 sequence (DNA): TGTGCCAGCAGCTTGAACCTAGCGGGAGGGACAGATACGCAGTATTTT. Translating gives CASSLNLAGGTDTQYF. The variable domain in full, completed from reference TRBV5-4 and TRBJ2-3, reads ETGVTQSPTHLIKTRGQQVTLRCSSQSGHNTVSWYQQALGQGPQFIFQYYREEENGRGNFPPRFSGLQFPNYSSELNVNALELDDSALYLCASSLNLAGGTDTQYFGPGTRLTVL.

This sequence joins TRBV5-1 and TRBJ1-3, with TRBD1 matching over 9 bases. Germline values: CDR1 SGHRS, CDR2 YFSETQ. With 4 bases clipped from V and 1 base from J, the junction kept 6 bases outside the gene matches. The CDR3 has 16 amino acids. Here the CDR3 reads CASSAGTGTSGNTIYF. CDR3 in DNA: TGCGCCAGCAGCGCCGGGACAGGGACTTCTGGAAACACCATATATTTT.

This chain uses TRBV29-1 with TRBJ1-1; D is ambiguous. V lost 5 bases to trimming and J lost 1 base, with 11 bases between them. Per germline, CDR1 SQVTM and CDR2 ANQGSEA. CDR3 length: 13 amino acids. The CDR3 spells CSVRIEANTEAFF. For the CDR3, the DNA is TGCAGCGTTCGGATAGAGGCGAACACTGAAGCTTTCTTT.

The V and J genes are TRBV27 and TRBJ1-5, with D possibly TRBD1 on 5 matching bases. V was trimmed by 4 bases and J by 1 base, leaving 11 bases between them. This CDR3 spans 15 amino acids. Germline CDR1 is MNHEY and CDR2 is SMNVEV (reference sequence). CDR3 region: CASSWSGVSNQPQHF. CDR3 bases: TGTGCCAGCAGTTGGTCGGGGGTAAGCAATCAGCCCCAGCATTTT.

A remark on this clone: This sample also contains other DNA sequences that code for the same CDR3. This chain joins TRBV5-1 and TRBJ2-3; D unresolved. The V and J ends lost 0 bases and 0 bases respectively, with 5 bases between them. CDR3 length: 14 amino acids. Germline V gene sequence: CDR1 SGHRS, CDR2 YFSETQ. In DNA form, the CDR3 reads TGCGCCAGCAGCTTGGGAAGAAGCACAGATACGCAGTATTTT. Protein sequence: CASSLGRSTDTQYF.

The gene calls are TRBV28 and TRBJ1-5, with TRBD1 matching over 9 bases. Looked up from germline, CDR1 is MDHEN and CDR2 is SYDVKM. The CDR3 has 17 residues. Trimming removed 6 bases from V and 3 bases from J; junction bases left unmatched: 12. CDR3 sequence reads: CASRPTRGQGYNQPQHF. As DNA, the CDR3 is TGTGCCAGCAGACCCACACGGGGACAGGGATACAATCAGCCCCAGCATTTT.

This rearrangement joins TRBV29-1 to TRBJ2-7; 10 bases line up with TRBD1. Looked up from germline, CDR1 is SQVTM and CDR2 is ANQGSEA. V gave up 6 bases and J gave up 4 bases; unmatched junction bases: 6. The CDR3 runs 13 residues. CDR3 loop: CSVRDRGSYEQYF. CDR3 DNA sequence: TGCAGCGTCAGGGACAGGGGCTCATACGAGCAGTACTTC.

This clone was recorded once. The genes are TRBV18 and TRBJ1-2; D not certain. This CDR3 region has 14 residues. The ends were cut back, 2 bases at V and 3 bases at J, with 10 bases in the middle. The V gene's germline CDR1 is KGHSH and CDR2 LQKENI. The CDR3 nucleotides read TGTGCCAGCTCACCAGGACCGGCGGACTATGGCTACACCTTC. Translated: CASSPGPADYGYTF. Filled out from reference TRBV18 and TRBJ1-2, the complete variable domain reads NAGVMQNPRHLVRRRGQEARLRCSPMKGHSHVYWYRQLPEEGLKFMVYLQKENIIDESGMPKERFSAEFPKEGPSILRIQQVVRGDSAAYFCASSPGPADYGYTFGSGTRLTVV.

This chain joins TRBV18 and TRBJ1-2; the match to TRBD1 covers 7 bases. The length of the CDR3 is 15 residues. Per germline, CDR1 KGHSH and CDR2 LQKENI. Trimming took 3 bases from V and 4 from J; bases not matched to a gene: 8. Here the CDR3 reads CASSPQTGQSYGYTF. DNA for the CDR3: TGTGCCAGCTCACCGCAGACAGGGCAGTCCTATGGCTACACCTTC. Supplemented by reference TRBV18 and TRBJ1-2, the full variable domain reads NAGVMQNPRHLVRRRGQEARLRCSPMKGHSHVYWYRQLPEEGLKFMVYLQKENIIDESGMPKERFSAEFPKEGPSILRIQQVVRGDSAAYFCASSPQTGQSYGYTFGSGTRLTVV.

The V call is TRBV7-7, the J call TRBJ2-5, with D perhaps being TRBD1 or TRBD2 (5 bases each). Germline V gene lookup returns CDR1 SSHAT and CDR2 FNYEAQ (reference sequence). The CDR3 loop spans 18 amino acids. The V end lost 1 base, the J end lost 5 bases, and 23 bases lay between the germline ends. The CDR3 protein is CASSLVGGGQGEAETQYF. DNA of the CDR3: TGTGCCAGCAGCTTAGTAGGCGGCGGGCAGGGTGAGGCGGAGACCCAGTACTTC.

Concerning this clone itself: The junction departs from germline at one end; a sequencing error may be responsible. The chain couples TRBV7-9 to TRBJ1-2, with D tentatively TRBD1 (6 bases). Germline V gene data show CDR1 as SEHNR and CDR2 as FQNEAQ (reference sequence). CDR3 length: 11 residues. CDR3 nucleotides: TGTGCCAGCAGCCCTTCACAGGGTCTTTACTTC. Amino acids: CASSPSQGLYF.

The CDR3 DNA reads TGTGCCAGTAGGCGACTAGCGGATAGAATCACAGATACGCAGTATTTT. Amino acid sequence: CASRRLADRITDTQYF. The chain uses TRBV19 and TRBJ2-3, with 9 bases matching TRBD2. Germline-derived CDR1 and CDR2 are LNHDA and SQIVND (reference sequence). V gave up 6 bases and J gave up 2 bases; unmatched junction bases: 9. The CDR3 consists of 16 residues.

This chain links TRBV25-1 with TRBJ2-7, with a possible D match to TRBD2 (5 bases). The CDR3 length is 12 residues. In germline, CDR1 is MGHDK, CDR2 SYGVNS. V was pared by 2 bases and J by 3 bases, with 5 bases between. The CDR3 nucleotides are TGTGCCAGCAGTGAAGAGGGCTACGAGCAGTACTTC. Translation gives CASSEEGYEQYF.

V gene TRBV27 combines with J gene TRBJ2-7; maybe TRBD2 (5 bases). Trimming cost V 3 bases and J 2 bases, with 11 bases left between them. Germline assignment: CDR1 MNHEY and CDR2 SMNVEV (reference sequence). The CDR3 contains 14 residues. The CDR3: CASSFVAGAYEQYF. The DNA for the CDR3 is TGTGCCAGCAGTTTCGTCGCGGGCGCCTACGAGCAGTACTTC.

The chain links TRBV5-1 to TRBJ2-7; no definite D call. The CDR3 has 14 residues. Germline V lookup: CDR1 SGHRS, CDR2 YFSETQ. V was pared by 0 bases and J by 7 bases, with 14 bases between. Here the CDR3 reads CASSLAPGPEEQYF. For the CDR3, the DNA is TGCGCCAGCAGCTTGGCTCCTGGACCGGAAGAGCAGTACTTC.

The genes are TRBV27 and TRBJ2-2; 7 bases are shared with TRBD2. With V trimmed by 6 bases and J by 4 bases, 8 bases remained unmatched. The CDR3 runs 15 residues. Germline V gene lookup returns CDR1 MNHEY and CDR2 SMNVEV (reference sequence). Here the CDR3 reads CASRVAGSGTGELFF. In nucleotides, the CDR3 is TGTGCCAGCAGAGTAGCGGGTTCGGGCACCGGGGAGCTGTTTTTT.

The J gene is TRBJ2-7, the V gene TRBV25-1; 9 bases are shared with TRBD2. J lost 3 bases, V lost 4 bases, and 4 bases had no gene match. Looked up from germline, CDR1 is MGHDK and CDR2 is SYGVNS. CDR3 size: 14 residues. The CDR3 nucleotides are TGTGCCAGCAGTGGGGCGGGAGGGCACTACGAGCAGTACTTC. Translated, it gives CASSGAGGHYEQYF.

With respect to this clone: The same CDR3 also results from other DNA sequences found in this sample. The chain has TRBV5-1 and TRBJ2-2, with TRBD2 matching over 14 bases. The CDR3 totals 16 residues. Germline CDR1 SGHRS, CDR2 YFSETQ. The ends lost 3 bases at V and 8 bases at J; junction bases unmatched: 6. The CDR3 here is CASSSGLAGVSGELFF. The CDR3 nucleotides are TGCGCCAGCAGCTCGGGACTAGCGGGAGTATCGGGGGAGCTGTTTTTT. Combining the CDR3 with reference TRBV5-1 and TRBJ2-2 gives the whole variable domain KAGVTQTPRYLIKTRGQQVTLSCSPISGHRSVSWYQQTPGQGLQFLFEYFSETQRNKGNFPGRFSGRQFSNSRSEMNVSTLELGDSALYLCASSSGLAGVSGELFFGEGSRLTVL.

This chain connects TRBV28 to TRBJ2-7; perhaps TRBD2 as D (5 bases). The CDR3 totals 13 residues. Trimming took off 2 bases at V and 12 bases at J, with 17 bases between the two ends. Looked up from germline, CDR1 is MDHEN and CDR2 is SYDVKM. The CDR3 DNA is TGTGCCAGCAGTTTAAGCCCAGGCGGGCAGTGGTACTTC. It is translated as CASSLSPGGQWYF.

This rearrangement joins TRBV11-2 to TRBJ2-2; D unresolved. Germline CDR1 reads SGHAT; CDR2 reads FQNNGV. The CDR3 is 16 residues long. V was trimmed by 1 base and J by 3 bases, leaving 12 bases between them. The DNA for the CDR3 is TGTGCCAGCAGCTTAGTACGCCCACCCCACACCGGGGAGCTGTTTTTT. Protein sequence: CASSLVRPPHTGELFF.

The rearrangement joins TRBV28 to TRBJ2-7; D call uncertain. Germline CDR1 reads MDHEN; CDR2 reads SYDVKM. The CDR3 spans 12 residues. V dropped 3 bases and J dropped 2 bases, with 5 bases sitting between them. CDR3 region: CASSFLTYEQYF. CDR3 nucleotide sequence: TGTGCCAGCAGTTTCTTGACCTACGAGCAGTACTTC.

The J gene is TRBJ2-1, the V gene TRBV4-1; D is uncertain. The CDR3 length is 15 residues. With 1 base removed from V and 0 bases from J, the gap between germline ends came to 7 bases. Germline loops: CDR1 MGHRA, CDR2 YSYEKL. The CDR3 coding sequence is TGCGCCAGCAGCCAAGGGGAAAACTCCTACAATGAGCAGTTCTTC. The encoded protein is CASSQGENSYNEQFF.

This clone appeared a single time. The rearrangement joins TRBV19 to TRBJ1-2, with a weak D call TRBD1 (5 bases). The CDR3 is made up of 13 amino acids. Trimming took 7 bases from V and 4 from J, leaving 13 bases between them. The germline gives CDR1 LNHDA, CDR2 SQIVND (reference sequence). The CDR3 protein is CASTMGGPYGYTF. The CDR3 DNA is TGTGCCAGTACCATGGGGGGTCCCTATGGCTACACCTTC.

This chain connects TRBV7-2 to TRBJ2-3, with 11 bases fitting TRBD1. The length of the CDR3 is 17 residues. Germline assignment: CDR1 SGHTA and CDR2 FQGNSA. J was trimmed by 6 bases and V by 5 bases; bases with no gene match: 13. The CDR3 DNA reads as TGTGCCAGCAGCCCGGGACAGGGGGGGGTTTCATACGATACGCAGTATTTT. Its translation is CASSPGQGGVSYDTQYF.